What follows is one TCR delta chain and its context. The antigen this receptor binds is unknown. TCRdb assigns this DNA the protein of a much larger clone, which departs from its translation at residue 7; this likely reflects a read error, and the protein shown comes from translating the DNA. These data come from a study of gamma-delta chains in newborns, infants, children (dated by TCRdb to about 2019). Regarding the research as a whole: According to the study title, microbial exposure causes polyclonal expansion of innate gammadelta T cells right after birth. Right after human newborns were born, the researchers looked at the way microbial exposure shaped their populations of innate gammadelta T cells.

The germline V gene specifies GEAIGNYY as CDR1 and EKD as CDR2. Deletion took 1 base off V and 0 bases off J, with a span of 11 bases between the germline ends. From the cysteine through the phenylalanine, the CDR3 covers 16 amino acids. The retained sequence is limited to the CDR3, 48 bases, with the frame set at the first base. The sample was run on an Illumina MiSeq. TCRdb reprocessed the public data with the CATT caller; entries with the same nucleotide sequence were combined afterwards. This sample lists under 4,000 delta-chain clones; about 0.63% were detected once. The biggest ten clones account for about 15% of the sample.

The sequence was collected from a child who was a newborn, infant or young child, either healthy, febrile or measles-vaccinated (not recorded which). Sequenced material: blood. Here the chain combines TRDV2 and TRDJ2; a weak D assignment points to TRDD3 (5 bases agree). In nucleotides, the sequence is TGTGCCTGTGACACGGTGGAGGATACTTTGACAGCACAACTCTTCTTT. It specifies CACDTVEDTLTAQLFF.